The rows below give T cell receptor beta chains drawn from one sample of a study of CD8+ T cells in alopecia areata. Measured with immunoSEQ multiplex PCR; TCRdb has only the in-frame clones, and not every one. The table shows approximately 120,000 clones, with around 50% occurring only once. The sample consisted of NKG2D-low CD8+ T cells sorted from blood. These receptor sequences come from a human donor with alopecia areata. Both conserved end residues are part of each CDR3. D genes are given only for firm matches. Size tells how often a clone was seen (once, few, many) or the class of an expanded clone, and some rows leave it out.

D gene: NA; clone size: NA; V gene: TRBV29-1; J gene: TRBJ2-6; CDR3 DNA: TGCAGCGTTGAAGATCTTACAGACTCTGGCGCCAACGTCCTGACTTTC; CDR3 protein: CSVEDLTDSGANVLTF
D gene: NA; clone size: few; V gene: TRBV7-9; J gene: TRBJ1-2; CDR3 DNA: TGTGCCAGCAGCTCGGGGGGACCCTATGGCTACACCTTC; CDR3 protein: CASSSGGPYGYTF
D gene: NA; clone size: few; V gene: TRBV29-1; J gene: TRBJ1-1; CDR3 DNA: TGCAGCGTGCTAACGGGAAACACTGAAGCTTTCTTT; CDR3 protein: CSVLTGNTEAFF
D gene: TRBD2; clone size: NA; V gene: TRBV30; J gene: TRBJ2-3; CDR3 DNA: TGTGCCTCTAGACCTAGCGGGGGGCCAGGAGATACGCAGTATTTT; CDR3 protein: CASRPSGGPGDTQYF
D gene: TRBD1; clone size: NA; V gene: TRBV5-6; J gene: TRBJ1-1; CDR3 DNA: TGTGCCAGCAGCGTATTTCGACAGGGGGCCACTGAAGCTTTCTTT; CDR3 protein: CASSVFRQGATEAFF
D gene: NA; clone size: NA; V gene: TRBV30; J gene: TRBJ2-1; CDR3 DNA: TGTGCCTGGAGTGTGTTGGGTGGGAATGAGCAGTTCTTC; CDR3 protein: CAWSVLGGNEQFF
D gene: NA; clone size: NA; V gene: TRBV25-1; J gene: TRBJ2-7; CDR3 DNA: TGTGCCAGCAGTGCCGGACTGAGCTCCTACGAGCAGTACTTC; CDR3 protein: CASSAGLSSYEQYF
D gene: NA; clone size: NA; V gene: TRBV29-1; J gene: TRBJ2-1; CDR3 DNA: TGCAGCGTTGACGACAGCTACAATGAGCAGTTCTTC; CDR3 protein: CSVDDSYNEQFF
D gene: NA; clone size: NA; V gene: TRBV14; J gene: TRBJ2-7; CDR3 DNA: TGTGCCAGCAGCCAGAATTTGGGCGGGGATGCCTACGAGCAGTACTTC; CDR3 protein: CASSQNLGGDAYEQYF
D gene: TRBD1; clone size: NA; V gene: TRBV29-1; J gene: TRBJ2-7; CDR3 DNA: TGCAGCGTTGAAGGGGGACAGGGATTGGATTACGAGCAGTACTTC; CDR3 protein: CSVEGGQGLDYEQYF
D gene: NA; clone size: few; V gene: TRBV6-6; J gene: TRBJ2-7; CDR3 DNA: TGTGCCAGCAGCCCCGACAACTCCTACGAGCAGTACTTC; CDR3 protein: CASSPDNSYEQYF
D gene: TRBD2; clone size: NA; V gene: TRBV7-2; J gene: TRBJ2-7; CDR3 DNA: TGTGCCAGCAGCTTAGCAGCGGGAACCTCCTACGAGCAGTACTTC; CDR3 protein: CASSLAAGTSYEQYF
D gene: NA; clone size: once; V gene: TRBV27; J gene: TRBJ2-2; CDR3 DNA: TGTGCCAGCAGCCTAGGGGTGAACACCGGGGAGCTGTTTTTT; CDR3 protein: CASSLGVNTGELFF
D gene: TRBD1; clone size: NA; V gene: TRBV29-1; J gene: TRBJ1-1; CDR3 DNA: TGCAGCGTCGCCCGGGGACAGACGACTGAAGCTTTCTTT; CDR3 protein: CSVARGQTTEAFF
D gene: NA; clone size: NA; V gene: TRBV28; J gene: TRBJ2-7; CDR3 DNA: TGTGCCAGCAGTTTCAGGATGGACGAGCAGTACTTC; CDR3 protein: CASSFRMDEQYF
D gene: NA; clone size: NA; V gene: TRBV7-2; J gene: TRBJ2-5; CDR3 DNA: TGTGCCAGCGGGCCCTTAGAGACCCAGTACTTC; CDR3 protein: CASGPLETQYF
D gene: NA; clone size: few; V gene: TRBV14; J gene: TRBJ2-7; CDR3 DNA: TGTGCCAGCAGCCCCTTGCCAGGGGTGACCGAGCAGTACTTC; CDR3 protein: CASSPLPGVTEQYF
D gene: NA; clone size: once; V gene: TRBV29-1; J gene: TRBJ1-4; CDR3 DNA: TGCAGCGTGTCGCTAGGGAATGAAAAACTGTTTTTT; CDR3 protein: CSVSLGNEKLFF
D gene: TRBD2; clone size: few; V gene: TRBV2; J gene: TRBJ2-7; CDR3 DNA: TGTGCCAGCTCTAGGACTAGCGGGTCCTACGAGCAGTACTTC; CDR3 protein: CASSRTSGSYEQYF
D gene: NA; clone size: NA; V gene: TRBV11-2; J gene: TRBJ2-5; CDR3 DNA: TGTGCCAGCAGCCAAGGGCGGTTAGCTCAAGAGACCCAGTACTTC; CDR3 protein: CASSQGRLAQETQYF
D gene: NA; clone size: few; V gene: TRBV29-1; J gene: TRBJ2-7; CDR3 DNA: TGCAGCGCAGGGGAGCAGTACTTC; CDR3 protein: CSAGEQYF
D gene: NA; clone size: NA; V gene: TRBV2; J gene: TRBJ2-5; CDR3 DNA: TGTGCCAGCAGTGACGGACGGGCAGCTACTCAAGAGACCCAGTACTTC; CDR3 protein: CASSDGRAATQETQYF
D gene: NA; clone size: NA; V gene: TRBV29-1; J gene: TRBJ1-4; CDR3 DNA: TGCAGCGTTCTAGGAGGGGTGGTTGAAAAACTGTTTTTT; CDR3 protein: CSVLGGVVEKLFF
D gene: NA; clone size: NA; V gene: TRBV4-1; J gene: TRBJ2-2; CDR3 DNA: TGCGCCAGCAGCCAAGGGGACCCCACCGGGGAGCTGTTTTTT; CDR3 protein: CASSQGDPTGELFF
D gene: TRBD2; clone size: NA; V gene: TRBV30; J gene: TRBJ2-1; CDR3 DNA: TGTGCCTGGCTACCATCCCTAGCGGCCTACCCCAATGAGCAGTTCTTC; CDR3 protein: CAWLPSLAAYPNEQFF
D gene: TRBD2; clone size: NA; V gene: TRBV30; J gene: TRBJ2-2; CDR3 DNA: TGTGCCTACCGCAGCGGGACGAACACCGGGGAGCTGTTTTTT; CDR3 protein: CAYRSGTNTGELFF
D gene: TRBD1; clone size: NA; V gene: TRBV29-1; J gene: TRBJ2-1; CDR3 DNA: TGCAGCGTTCTTGGGACAGGGGGGATTAATGAGCAGTTCTTC; CDR3 protein: CSVLGTGGINEQFF
D gene: TRBD2; clone size: few; V gene: TRBV29-1; J gene: TRBJ2-3; CDR3 DNA: TGCAGCGTTGAAGATGTCGCACTAGCGGGGGGAACAGATACGCAGTATTTT; CDR3 protein: CSVEDVALAGGTDTQYF
D gene: NA; clone size: NA; V gene: TRBV29-1; J gene: TRBJ1-1; CDR3 DNA: TGCAGCGTTGGGACGTTTCCCGGGGGCACTGAAGCTTTCTTT; CDR3 protein: CSVGTFPGGTEAFF
D gene: TRBD2; clone size: once; V gene: TRBV4-1; J gene: TRBJ2-7; CDR3 DNA: TGCGCCAGCAGCCAAAGGTTGACTAGCGGGGGAGGAGAGCAGTACTTC; CDR3 protein: CASSQRLTSGGGEQYF
D gene: NA; clone size: few; V gene: TRBV2; J gene: TRBJ2-1; CDR3 DNA: TGTGCCAGTCAATCGGCGGGCGGGAAACGGGATGAGCAGTTCTTC; CDR3 protein: CASQSAGGKRDEQFF
D gene: NA; clone size: few; V gene: TRBV11-2; J gene: TRBJ2-3; CDR3 DNA: TGTGCCAGCAGTTGGGACTCCACAGATACGCAGTATTTT; CDR3 protein: CASSWDSTDTQYF
D gene: NA; clone size: few; V gene: TRBV29-1; J gene: TRBJ1-1; CDR3 DNA: TGCAGCGCCGAGGGGGAGAGCACTGAAGCTTTCTTT; CDR3 protein: CSAEGESTEAFF
D gene: NA; clone size: few; V gene: TRBV29-1; J gene: TRBJ1-2; CDR3 DNA: TGCAGCGTTGAAGAATTGGACTCTCCTTCAGGCGGCTACACCTTC; CDR3 protein: CSVEELDSPSGGYTF
D gene: NA; clone size: NA; V gene: TRBV30; J gene: TRBJ2-3; CDR3 DNA: TGTGCCTGGGGCGAAGATACGCAGTATTTT; CDR3 protein: CAWGEDTQYF
D gene: NA; clone size: NA; V gene: TRBV6-5; J gene: TRBJ2-7; CDR3 DNA: TGTGCCAGCAGTTACGGGCAGACCAGAGAGCAGTACTTC; CDR3 protein: CASSYGQTREQYF
D gene: NA; clone size: few; V gene: TRBV5-6; J gene: TRBJ2-7; CDR3 DNA: TGTGCCAGCAGCTTTGGACGAGAGCAGTACTTC; CDR3 protein: CASSFGREQYF
D gene: NA; clone size: NA; V gene: TRBV4-2; J gene: TRBJ1-1; CDR3 DNA: TGTGCCAGCAGCCAAGTGGAAGGGGCTGAAGCTTTCTTT; CDR3 protein: CASSQVEGAEAFF
D gene: TRBD1; clone size: few; V gene: TRBV5-6; J gene: TRBJ2-1; CDR3 DNA: TGTGCCAGCAGCAACGGTCCGGGACAGGGCTCTTACAATGAGCAGTTCTTC; CDR3 protein: CASSNGPGQGSYNEQFF
D gene: TRBD2; clone size: few; V gene: TRBV6-1; J gene: TRBJ2-3; CDR3 DNA: TGTGCCAGCAGTCCCGGACTAGAAGCAGATACGCAGTATTTT; CDR3 protein: CASSPGLEADTQYF
D gene: NA; clone size: once; V gene: TRBV30; J gene: TRBJ1-1; CDR3 DNA: TGTGCCTGGCAGGGAGAGGGGACTGAAGCTTTCTTT; CDR3 protein: CAWQGEGTEAFF
D gene: NA; clone size: few; V gene: TRBV29-1; J gene: TRBJ1-2; CDR3 DNA: TGCAGCGTTAGCGCGGCTAACTATGGCTACACCTTC; CDR3 protein: CSVSAANYGYTF
D gene: NA; clone size: NA; V gene: TRBV29-1; J gene: TRBJ2-7; CDR3 DNA: TGCAGCGCAATACAGGCAGGCCTTCTCGAGCAGTACTTC; CDR3 protein: CSAIQAGLLEQYF
D gene: NA; clone size: few; V gene: TRBV29-1; J gene: TRBJ2-3; CDR3 DNA: TGCAGCGTTGAAGGCCGTCCAACAGGGGATACGCAGTATTTT; CDR3 protein: CSVEGRPTGDTQYF
D gene: TRBD1; clone size: few; V gene: TRBV30; J gene: TRBJ2-1; CDR3 DNA: TGTGCCTGGAGTGTGGACAGGGACAATGAGCAGTTCTTC; CDR3 protein: CAWSVDRDNEQFF
D gene: TRBD1; clone size: NA; V gene: TRBV29-1; J gene: TRBJ2-1; CDR3 DNA: TGCAGCGCCTCGGACAGGGCGTTTTACAATGAGCAGTTCTTC; CDR3 protein: CSASDRAFYNEQFF
D gene: NA; clone size: few; V gene: TRBV29-1; J gene: TRBJ2-2; CDR3 DNA: TGCAGCGCTGCCCTCGAAAACACCGGGGAGCTGTTTTTT; CDR3 protein: CSAALENTGELFF
D gene: NA; clone size: NA; V gene: TRBV9; J gene: TRBJ2-5; CDR3 DNA: TGTGCCAGCAGCGTAGCTGGGGGCCAAGAGACCCAGTACTTC; CDR3 protein: CASSVAGGQETQYF
D gene: NA; clone size: NA; V gene: TRBV7-2; J gene: TRBJ2-2; CDR3 DNA: TGTGCCAGCAGCTTACCTCTGCTAGAGAACACCGGGGAGCTGTTTTTT; CDR3 protein: CASSLPLLENTGELFF
D gene: NA; clone size: NA; V gene: TRBV29-1; J gene: TRBJ2-5; CDR3 DNA: TGCAGCGTTGAAGTGGGTGAGACCCAGTACTTC; CDR3 protein: CSVEVGETQYF
D gene: NA; clone size: NA; V gene: TRBV11-2; J gene: TRBJ2-2; CDR3 DNA: TGTGCCAGCAGCTTAGTAGGGGAGCTGTTTTTT; CDR3 protein: CASSLVGELFF
D gene: NA; clone size: NA; V gene: TRBV29-1; J gene: TRBJ2-1; CDR3 DNA: TGCAGCGTCCCGGGGATTTACTCCTACAATGAGCAGTTCTTC; CDR3 protein: CSVPGIYSYNEQFF
D gene: NA; clone size: NA; V gene: TRBV15; J gene: TRBJ1-1; CDR3 DNA: TGTGCCACCAGCAGAGAGAGGCAGAACACTGAAGCTTTCTTT; CDR3 protein: CATSRERQNTEAFF